This TCR beta chain was identified in a study of blood T cell repertoires in COVID-19. The wider study: There were acute and convalescent COVID-19 samples, and they came from the United States, Italy and Spain.

The table lists this clone with a few counts. The assay was immunoSEQ multiplex PCR, and TCRdb's table has in-frame clones only and misses some. The sample carries approximately 350,000 clones, 80% to 90% recorded once. V was clipped by 6 bases and J by 4 bases, with 13 bases between them. Germline loops: CDR1 MNHNY, CDR2 SVGAGI (reference sequence). The CDR3 sequence is 14 residues long. Sequenced: peripheral blood. The receptor was derived from a man aged 25 to 40 with active or convalescent COVID-19. The rearrangement uses TRBV6-6 and TRBJ1-5; no definite D call. CDR3 sequence: CASRHSQENQPQHF. In DNA form, the CDR3 reads TGTGCCAGCAGGCACAGCCAGGAAAATCAGCCCCAGCATTTT.